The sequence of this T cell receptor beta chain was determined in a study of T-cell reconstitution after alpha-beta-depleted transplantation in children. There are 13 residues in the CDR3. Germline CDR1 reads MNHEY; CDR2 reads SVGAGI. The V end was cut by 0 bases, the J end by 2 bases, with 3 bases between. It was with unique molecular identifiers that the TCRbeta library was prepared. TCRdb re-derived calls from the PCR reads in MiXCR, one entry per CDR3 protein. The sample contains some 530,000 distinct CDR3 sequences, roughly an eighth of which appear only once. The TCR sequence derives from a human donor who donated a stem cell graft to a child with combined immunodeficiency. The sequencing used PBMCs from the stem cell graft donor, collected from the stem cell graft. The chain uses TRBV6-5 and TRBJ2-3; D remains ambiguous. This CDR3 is CASSYSPTDTQYF. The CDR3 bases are TGTGCCAGCAGTTACTCGCCCACAGATACGCAGTATTTT.